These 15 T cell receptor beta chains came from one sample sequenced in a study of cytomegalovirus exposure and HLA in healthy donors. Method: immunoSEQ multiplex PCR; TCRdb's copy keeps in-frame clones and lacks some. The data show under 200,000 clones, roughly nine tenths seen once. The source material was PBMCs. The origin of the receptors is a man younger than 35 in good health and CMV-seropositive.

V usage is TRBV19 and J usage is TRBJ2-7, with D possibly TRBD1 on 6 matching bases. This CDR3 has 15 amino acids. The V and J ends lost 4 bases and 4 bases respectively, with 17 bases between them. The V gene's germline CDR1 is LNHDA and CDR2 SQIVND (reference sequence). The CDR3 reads CASSTAGTSYYEQYF. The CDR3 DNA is TGTGCCAGTAGTACCGCCGGGACATCTTATTACGAGCAGTACTTC.

The CDR3 loop is CATSRDRRTQYF. The CDR3 DNA is TGTGCCACCAGCAGAGATAGGAGGACCCAGTACTTC. The genes are TRBV15 and TRBJ2-5; D is unclear. Per germline, CDR1 LNHNV and CDR2 YYDKDF (reference sequence). Trimming shortened V by 0 bases and J by 7 bases, and 6 bases separated the two germline ends. The CDR3 spans 12 residues.

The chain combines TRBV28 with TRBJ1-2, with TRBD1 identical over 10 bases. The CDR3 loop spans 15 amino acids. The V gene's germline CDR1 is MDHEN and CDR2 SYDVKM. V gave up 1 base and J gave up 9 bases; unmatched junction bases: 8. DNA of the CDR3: TGTGCCAGCAGTTTATTGACAGGGGGCTCCGTTAGCTACACCTTC. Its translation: CASSLLTGGSVSYTF.

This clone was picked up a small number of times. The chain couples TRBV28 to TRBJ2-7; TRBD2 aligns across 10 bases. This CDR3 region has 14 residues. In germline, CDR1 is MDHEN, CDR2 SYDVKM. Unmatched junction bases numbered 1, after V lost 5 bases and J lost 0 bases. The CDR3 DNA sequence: TGTGCCAGCAGTGGGACTAGCGCCTCCTACGAGCAGTACTTC. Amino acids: CASSGTSASYEQYF. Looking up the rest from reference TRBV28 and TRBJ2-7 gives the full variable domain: DVKVTQSSRYLVKRTGEKVFLECVQDMDHENMFWYRQDPGLGLRLIYFSYDVKMKEKGDIPEGYSVSREKKERFSLILESASTNQTSMYLCASSGTSASYEQYFGPGTRLTVT.

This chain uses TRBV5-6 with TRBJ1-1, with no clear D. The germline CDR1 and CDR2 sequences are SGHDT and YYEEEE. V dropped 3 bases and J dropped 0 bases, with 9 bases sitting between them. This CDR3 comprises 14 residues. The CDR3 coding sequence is TGTGCCAGCAGCTCCGTTCACATGAACACTGAAGCTTTCTTT. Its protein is CASSSVHMNTEAFF.

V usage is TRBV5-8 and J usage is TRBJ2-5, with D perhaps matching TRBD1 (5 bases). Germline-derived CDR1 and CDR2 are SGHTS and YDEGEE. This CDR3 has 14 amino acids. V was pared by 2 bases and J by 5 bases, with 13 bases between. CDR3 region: CASSLEQEWETQYF. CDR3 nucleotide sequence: TGTGCCAGCAGCTTAGAACAGGAGTGGGAGACCCAGTACTTC.

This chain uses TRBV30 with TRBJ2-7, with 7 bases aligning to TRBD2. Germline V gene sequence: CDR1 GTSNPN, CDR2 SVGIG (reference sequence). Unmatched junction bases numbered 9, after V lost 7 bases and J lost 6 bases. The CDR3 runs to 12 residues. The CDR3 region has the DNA TGTGCCTTAAACCTGCGCGGGGGCGAGCAGTACTTC. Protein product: CALNLRGGEQYF.

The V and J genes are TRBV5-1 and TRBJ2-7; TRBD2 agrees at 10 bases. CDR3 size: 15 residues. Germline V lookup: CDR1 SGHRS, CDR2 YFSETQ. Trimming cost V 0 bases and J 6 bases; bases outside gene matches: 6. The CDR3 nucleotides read TGCGCCAGCAGCTTGGATGCTAGCGGGAGAGTCGAGCAGTACTTC. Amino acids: CASSLDASGRVEQYF.

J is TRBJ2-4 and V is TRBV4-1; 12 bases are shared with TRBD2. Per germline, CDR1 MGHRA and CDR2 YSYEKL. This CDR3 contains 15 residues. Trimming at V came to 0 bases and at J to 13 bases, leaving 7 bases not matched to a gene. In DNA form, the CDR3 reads TGCGCCAGCAGCCAAGAATCACTAGCGGGAGGTGTGCAGTACTTC. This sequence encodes CASSQESLAGGVQYF.

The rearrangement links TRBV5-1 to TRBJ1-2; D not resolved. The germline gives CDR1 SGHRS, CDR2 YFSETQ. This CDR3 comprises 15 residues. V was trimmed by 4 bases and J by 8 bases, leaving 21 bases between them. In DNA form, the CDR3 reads TGCGCCAGCAGCCCCGGCCCCACGGATCCGGGGGGCTACACCTTC. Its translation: CASSPGPTDPGGYTF.

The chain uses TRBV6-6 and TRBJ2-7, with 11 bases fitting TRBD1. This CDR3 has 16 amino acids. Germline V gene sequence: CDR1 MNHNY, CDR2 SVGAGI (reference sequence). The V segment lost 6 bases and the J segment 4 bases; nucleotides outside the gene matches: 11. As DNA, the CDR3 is TGTGCCAGCAGCCTTCCTCCGGGACAGGGGGGATACGAGCAGTACTTC. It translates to CASSLPPGQGGYEQYF.

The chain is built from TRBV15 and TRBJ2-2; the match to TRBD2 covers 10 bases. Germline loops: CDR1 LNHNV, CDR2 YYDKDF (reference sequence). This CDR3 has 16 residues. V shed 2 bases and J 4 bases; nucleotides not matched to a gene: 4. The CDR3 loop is CATSRLAGVGTGELFF. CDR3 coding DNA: TGTGCCACCAGCAGACTAGCGGGAGTAGGCACCGGGGAGCTGTTTTTT.

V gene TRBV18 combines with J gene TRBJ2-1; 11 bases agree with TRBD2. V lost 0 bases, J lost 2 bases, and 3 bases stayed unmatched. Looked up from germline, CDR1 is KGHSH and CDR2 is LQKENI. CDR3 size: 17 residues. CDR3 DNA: TGTGCCAGCTCACCACCTAGCGGGAGGGCCACCTACAATGAGCAGTTCTTC. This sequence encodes CASSPPSGRATYNEQFF.

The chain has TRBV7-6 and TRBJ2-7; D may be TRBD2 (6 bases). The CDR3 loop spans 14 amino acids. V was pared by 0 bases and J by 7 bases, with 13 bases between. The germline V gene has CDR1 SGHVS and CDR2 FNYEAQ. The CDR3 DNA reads TGTGCCAGCAGCTTAGCTCCCCAGGCGGGAGAGCAGTACTTC. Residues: CASSLAPQAGEQYF.

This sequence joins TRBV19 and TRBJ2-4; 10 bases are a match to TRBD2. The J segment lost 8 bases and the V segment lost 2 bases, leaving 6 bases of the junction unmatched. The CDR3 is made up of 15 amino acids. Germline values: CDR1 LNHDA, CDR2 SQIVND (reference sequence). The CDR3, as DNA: TGTGCCAGTAGTATACCTAGCGGGAGCTTGGACATTCAGTACTTC. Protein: CASSIPSGSLDIQYF.